This T cell receptor beta chain was recovered during a study of cytomegalovirus exposure and HLA in healthy donors. The PCR was carried out with 60 Vbeta primers and 13 Jbeta primers. The repertoire was sequenced with immunoSEQ multiplex PCR; TCRdb's copy has only in-frame clones and lacks some. The data show 85,000 to 120,000 clones, around 85% seen once. This CDR3 region has 10 residues. V was trimmed by 7 bases and J by 5 bases, leaving 7 bases between them. Germline-derived CDR1 and CDR2 are SQVTM and ANQGSEA. The receptor was isolated from a man aged 55 to 70 in good health and CMV-seronegative. Specimen: PBMCs. The chain carries TRBV29-1 and TRBJ2-3; no clear D gene. In nucleotides, the CDR3 is TGCAGCGGGTTGAGAGATACGCAGTATTTT. Its protein is CSGLRDTQYF.